This entry is about one T cell receptor (beta chain). The antigen it binds to is not known. No quality values exist for individual bases; no much larger clone is one base distant. Sequencer: Illumina HiSeq 1500. TCRdb reprocessing: public reads trimmed at Q25 with fastp, clones called with MiXCR, in-frame beta chains kept. Entries that share a CDR3 protein sequence are merged under the most common genes and DNA. The sample records 290,000 or so distinct CDR3 sequences, under 30% of which are singletons. The top ten constitute roughly 14% of the sample. V trim: 6 bases; J trim: 8 bases; unmatched bases: 7. CDR1 and CDR2, looked up from the germline V gene (reference sequence), are DFQATT and SNEGSKA. Spanning cysteine to phenylalanine, the CDR3 consists of 12 amino acids. Just CDR3 DNA is preserved here, 36 bases in frame from base 1. This sample was taken from a study of T cell repertoires in cytomegalovirus infection (dated by TCRdb to between 2018 and 2020). Background for the entire study: Because public TCR beta signatures pointed to carriage of CMV infection together with the matching HLA type, the HLA type of each donor mattered for the analysis. The study at large found these results: In both this cohort and an independent 352-donor cohort, the cumulative frequency of public TCR beta family members distinguished carriers of CMV infection plus the relevant HLA type. The ex vivo response was dominated by HLA-C-restricted CMV-specific TCR beta clonotypes, and the single most frequent clonotype in two of eight donors was supplied by these HLA-C-restricted clonotypes.

This clonotype was obtained from a human donor in good health (CMV status not recorded). Some clones in this sample may be carry-over from other donors' samples. In this chain, TRBV20-1 is recombined with TRBJ2-1; 7 central bases correspond to TRBD2. Sample: PBMCs. Read as DNA, the sequence is TGCAGTGCGGATACTAGCGCAGATGAGCAGTTCTTC. This encodes CSADTSADEQFF.